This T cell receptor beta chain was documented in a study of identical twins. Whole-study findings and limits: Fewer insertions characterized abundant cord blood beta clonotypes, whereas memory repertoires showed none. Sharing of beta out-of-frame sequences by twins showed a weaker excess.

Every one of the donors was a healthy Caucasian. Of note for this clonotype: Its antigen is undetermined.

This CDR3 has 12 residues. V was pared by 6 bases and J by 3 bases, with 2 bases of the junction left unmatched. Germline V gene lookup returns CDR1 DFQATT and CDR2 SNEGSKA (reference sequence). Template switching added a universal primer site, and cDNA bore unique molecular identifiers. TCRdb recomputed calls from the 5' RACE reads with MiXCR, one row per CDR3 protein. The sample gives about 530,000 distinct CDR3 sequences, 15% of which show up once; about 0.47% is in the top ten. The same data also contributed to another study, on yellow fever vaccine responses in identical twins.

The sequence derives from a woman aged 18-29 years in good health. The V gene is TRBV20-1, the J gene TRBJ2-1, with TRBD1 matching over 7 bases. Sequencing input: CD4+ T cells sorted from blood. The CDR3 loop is CSARDSYNEQFF. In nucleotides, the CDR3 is TGCAGTGCCAGGGACAGCTACAATGAGCAGTTCTTC.